A single sample is the source of the 21 T cell receptor beta chains below, sequenced in a study of Graves' ophthalmopathy and Graves' hyperthyroidism. The authors amplified TCR beta CDR3 regions, and they did so from RNA transcripts for repertoire sequencing. Scientists carried out first-round RT-PCR using HTBI primers and then a second-round multiplex PCR. TCRdb independently ran MiXCR on the multiplex PCR reads; one entry per CDR3 protein. The data hold about 390,000 distinct CDR3 sequences, with approximately 15% observed a single time. Material for sequencing was peripheral blood. The origin of the receptors is a woman aged 18-29 years with stable Graves' hyperthyroidism.

This chain links TRBV2 with TRBJ1-3; a weak D match, TRBD1 (5 bases). CDR1 and CDR2 from the germline V gene are SNHLY and FYNNEI. The CDR3 has 13 amino acids. The V gene lost 4 bases and the J gene lost 7 bases, with 11 bases spanning the gap. CDR3 nucleotide sequence: TGTGCCAGCAGTGGAGGGGTCGACAACACCATATATTTT. Its translation: CASSGGVDNTIYF.

This clonotype was observed many times. The chain uses TRBV7-8 and TRBJ1-1; D gene uncertain. V gave up 0 bases and J gave up 7 bases, with 12 bases separating them. This CDR3 is 14 amino acids long. CDR1 SGHVS and CDR2 FQNEAQ come from the germline V gene. The DNA for the CDR3 is TGTGCCAGCAGCTTAGCTGGCTCATCAGGTGAAGCTTTCTTT. Protein: CASSLAGSSGEAFF.

This clonotype was seen ten or more times. The chain combines TRBV6-1 with TRBJ2-7, with D unclear. This CDR3 has 13 residues. Germline V gives CDR1 MNHNS, CDR2 SASEGT. Trimming removed 3 bases at V and 0 bases at J, with 6 bases between. This chain's CDR3 is CASSDDSSYEQYF. CDR3 nucleotides: TGTGCCAGCAGTGACGATAGCTCCTACGAGCAGTACTTC.

This clonotype was seen repeatedly, ten times or more. The J gene is TRBJ1-1, the V gene TRBV6-5; 8 bases line up with TRBD1. From germline, CDR1 is MNHEY and CDR2 SVGAGI. J was trimmed by 0 bases and V by 7 bases; bases with no gene match: 4. CDR3 length equals 14 residues. DNA of the CDR3: TGTGCCAGCATTACGACAGGGGTGAACACTGAAGCTTTCTTT. Amino acid sequence: CASITTGVNTEAFF.

In regard to this clonotype: A much larger clone is a single base away; this may be a read error. Likely a read error: the CDR3 ends without its conserved phenylalanine or tryptophan. The rearrangement uses TRBV14 and TRBJ1-1, with D tentatively TRBD1 (6 bases). Trimming took 1 base from V and 0 from J, leaving 15 bases between them. Germline loops: CDR1 SGHDN, CDR2 FVKESK. The CDR3 loop spans 17 amino acids. CDR3 nucleotide sequence: TGTGCCAGCAGCCAAGTTGGGGGCAGACCCATGAACACTGAAGCTTTCCTT. Encoded protein: CASSQVGGRPMNTEAFL.

There are a few counts of this clonotype. The chain links TRBV6-1 to TRBJ1-1; 7 bases agree with TRBD1. Trimming took 5 bases from V and 0 from J; bases not matched to a gene: 6. There are 15 residues in the CDR3. Germline CDR1 and CDR2: MNHNS and SASEGT. The CDR3 DNA reads as TGTGCCAGCAGTCCCTGGGACAGTTTGAACACTGAAGCTTTCTTT. It is translated as CASSPWDSLNTEAFF.

This clonotype was detected many times. This chain uses TRBV27 with TRBJ2-3; D is perhaps TRBD2 (5 bases). The CDR3 runs 14 residues. Germline-derived CDR1 and CDR2 are MNHEY and SMNVEV (reference sequence). V lost 5 bases, J lost 1 base, and 10 bases lay in between. The CDR3 spells CASSPRGRTDTQYF. In DNA, the CDR3 is TGTGCCAGCAGTCCGCGCGGGCGCACAGATACGCAGTATTTT.

This clonotype was observed at least ten times. The chain carries TRBV24-1 and TRBJ2-5, with TRBD1 identical over 9 bases. V was clipped by 0 bases and J by 5 bases; unmatched bases: 6. The length of the CDR3 is 16 residues. The germline V gene encodes CDR1 KGHDR and CDR2 SFDVKD. CDR3 nucleotide sequence: TGTGCCACCAGTGATTTGATCGGACAGGGGCGGGAGACCCAGTACTTC. It encodes CATSDLIGQGRETQYF.

This clonotype was picked up many times. V is TRBV12-3 or TRBV12-4 and J is TRBJ1-2; D is unclear. V lost 5 bases, J lost 7 bases, and 11 bases lay in between. This CDR3 spans 12 amino acids. In nucleotides, the CDR3 is TGTGCCAGCAGTCTGGGCCTCGTTGGCTACACCTTC. Its protein product is CASSLGLVGYTF.

The chain uses TRBV14 and TRBJ1-2; D unresolved. The CDR3 extends over 13 amino acids. CDR1 is SGHDN, CDR2 FVKESK, per germline. Trimming left V 3 bases short and J 2 bases short, with 7 bases between. This CDR3 is CASSHKRNYGYTF. CDR3 bases: TGTGCCAGCAGCCATAAGAGGAACTATGGCTACACCTTC.

The chain uses TRBV6-1 and TRBJ1-1; D is unresolved. Between the trimmed V and J ends, which lost 2 bases and 1 base, there was a span of 5 bases. This CDR3 is 13 amino acids long. Germline-derived CDR1 and CDR2 are MNHNS and SASEGT. The CDR3, as DNA: TGTGCCAGCAGTGAACCACAGAACACTGAAGCTTTCTTT. Translating it yields CASSEPQNTEAFF.

This clonotype was counted many times. V is TRBV5-1 and J is TRBJ1-2; 8 nucleotides align to TRBD1. Germline CDR1 reads SGHRS; CDR2 reads YFSETQ. Losses at the gene ends were 4 bases for V and 9 bases for J; bases not matched to a gene: 11. The CDR3 length is 14 residues. This CDR3 reads CASSLGQGGESYTF. CDR3 in DNA: TGCGCCAGCAGCCTCGGACAGGGAGGTGAAAGCTACACCTTC.

This clonotype was observed at least ten times. This chain links TRBV20-1 with TRBJ2-5; perhaps TRBD2 as D (7 bases). Germline V gene lookup returns CDR1 DFQATT and CDR2 SNEGSKA (reference sequence). The length of the CDR3 is 14 residues. V was shortened by 1 base and J by 5 bases, with 14 bases between the two germline ends. The CDR3 sequence: CSARAGGPGETQYF. The CDR3, as DNA: TGCAGTGCTAGAGCCGGGGGGCCAGGGGAGACCCAGTACTTC.

This clonotype showed up many times. The V gene is TRBV11-3, the J gene TRBJ1-1, with D unresolved. Between the trimmed V and J ends, which lost 2 bases and 7 bases, there was a span of 20 bases. The V gene's germline CDR1 is SGHNT and CDR2 YENEEA. The CDR3 loop spans 16 amino acids. CDR3 residues: CASSLPGPGWNGEAFF. CDR3 bases: TGTGCCAGCAGCTTACCCGGGCCGGGTTGGAACGGTGAAGCTTTCTTT.

The gene calls are TRBV7-2 and TRBJ1-6, with TRBD1 matching 7 bases. V gave up 4 bases and J gave up 10 bases; unmatched junction bases: 7. This CDR3 contains 14 residues. In germline, CDR1 is SGHTA, CDR2 FQGNSA. CDR3 protein: CASSSTGVDSPLHF. CDR3 nucleotides: TGTGCCAGCAGCTCTACAGGGGTCGACTCACCCCTCCACTTT. Full variable domain (rest looked up from reference TRBV7-2 and TRBJ1-6): GAGVSQSPSNKVTEKGKDVELRCDPISGHTALYWYRQSLGQGLEFLIYFQGNSAPDKSGLPSDRFSAERTGGSVSTLTIQRTQQEDSAVYLCASSSTGVDSPLHFGNGTRLTVT.

This clonotype was recorded many times. This chain uses TRBV24-1 with TRBJ1-1; 8 bases are a match to TRBD1. The germline gives CDR1 KGHDR, CDR2 SFDVKD. This CDR3 has 12 amino acids. With 7 bases clipped from V and 6 bases from J, the junction kept 3 bases outside the gene matches. CDR3 region: CATRGTGPEAFF. The CDR3, as DNA: TGTGCCACCAGGGGGACAGGCCCTGAAGCTTTCTTT.

The rearrangement uses TRBV19 and TRBJ2-4; the match to TRBD2 covers 8 bases. The CDR3 sequence is 18 residues long. J gave up 1 base and V 5 bases, and 13 bases lay outside the gene matches. Germline V CDR1 and CDR2: LNHDA, SQIVND (reference sequence). The CDR3 region has the DNA TGTGCCAGTAGTCCCCAAAGCGGGGGCCCTGGGGCCAAAAACATTCAGTACTTC. Its protein product is CASSPQSGGPGAKNIQYF.

In this sample, this clonotype turned up many times. V is TRBV15 and J is TRBJ1-1; no reliable D call. This CDR3 is built from 16 residues. Germline lookup yields CDR1 LNHNV and CDR2 YYDKDF (reference sequence). The V end lost 4 bases, the J end lost 0 bases, and 15 bases lay between the germline ends. This CDR3 reads CATSNPPPIMNTEAFF. The CDR3 DNA reads as TGTGCCACCAGCAACCCCCCACCTATCATGAACACTGAAGCTTTCTTT. The full variable domain, rest sourced from reference TRBV15 and TRBJ1-1, is DAMVIQNPRYQVTQFGKPVTLSCSQTLNHNVMYWYQQKSSQAPKLLFHYYDKDFNNEADTPDNFQSRRPNTSFCFLDIRSPGLGDTAMYLCATSNPPPIMNTEAFFGQGTRLTVV.

This clonotype was seen at least ten times. This rearrangement joins TRBV25-1 to TRBJ1-1; D not certain. The CDR3 consists of 14 residues. V was trimmed by 6 bases and J by 4 bases, leaving 15 bases between them. In germline, CDR1 is MGHDK, CDR2 SYGVNS. The CDR3 DNA sequence: TGTGCCAGCAGCGCTCCTTACCCAGGCACTGAAGCTTTCTTT. This translates into CASSAPYPGTEAFF.

This clonotype was counted many times. The chain links TRBV20-1 to TRBJ2-2; TRBD2 agrees at 8 bases. The CDR3 has 15 amino acids. Germline-derived CDR1 and CDR2 are DFQATT and SNEGSKA (reference sequence). Unmatched junction bases numbered 6, after V lost 0 bases and J lost 6 bases. The CDR3 sequence is CSARDSGLVAGELFF. The CDR3 DNA reads TGCAGTGCTAGAGATTCGGGACTAGTAGCCGGGGAGCTGTTTTTT.

This clonotype was picked up many times. The V call is TRBV6-2 or TRBV6-3, the J call TRBJ2-7; 7 nucleotides match TRBD1. V lost 4 bases, J lost 10 bases, and 10 bases stayed unmatched. Germline V lookup: CDR1 MNHEY, CDR2 SVGEGT. The CDR3 contains 13 residues. DNA for the CDR3: TGTGCCAGCAGTTTGGGCCGACAGGGCCTCCAGTACTTC. As protein: CASSLGRQGLQYF.